The 21 T cell receptor beta chains below come from one sample, sequenced in a study of shared clonotypes between healthy human individuals. The data were produced by immunoSEQ multiplex PCR, yet TCRdb's version contains in-frame clones alone and is incomplete. The profile covers hundreds of thousands of clones, with 90% to 97% appearing a single time and less than 0.25% taken by the ten largest. CD8 cells regarded as naive lacked CD45RO, were positively chosen for CCR7, and omitted terminally differentiated effector memory CD45RA+ cells. Specimen: naive CD8+ T cells sorted from blood. These receptors originate from a man younger than 45 in good health.

This sequence joins TRBV7-6 and TRBJ2-7; 9 bases line up with TRBD2. CDR3 length: 15 amino acids. With 5 bases clipped from V and 0 bases from J, the junction kept 5 bases outside the gene matches. Germline CDR1 is SGHVS and CDR2 is FNYEAQ. The CDR3 DNA follows: TGTGCCAGCAGCCCTAGCGGGGCCAGCTCCTACGAGCAGTACTTC. Translated: CASSPSGASSYEQYF.

The chain joins TRBV2 to TRBJ2-3; 9 bases align to TRBD2. Germline CDR1 and CDR2: SNHLY and FYNNEI. Losses at the gene ends were 1 base for V and 0 bases for J; bases not matched to a gene: 11. The CDR3 loop spans 19 amino acids. CDR3 in DNA: TGTGCCAGCAGTGAAGGGGGTAGCGGGAGACCCTCTAGCACAGATACGCAGTATTTT. It codes for CASSEGGSGRPSSTDTQYF. The full variable domain, in which reference TRBV2 and TRBJ2-3 provide the parts outside the CDR3, is EPEVTQTPSHQVTQMGQEVILRCVPISNHLYFYWYRQILGQKVEFLVSFYNNEISEKSEIFDDQFSVERPDGSNFTLKIRSTKLEDSAMYFCASSEGGSGRPSSTDTQYFGPGTRLTVL.

This chain links TRBV4-2 with TRBJ2-7; possibly TRBD2 for D (6 bases). V lost 0 bases, J lost 4 bases, and 10 bases lay in between. The CDR3 runs 14 residues. Germline CDR1 LGHNA, CDR2 YNFKEQ. The CDR3 protein is CASSQDLGGYEQYF. CDR3 in DNA: TGTGCCAGCAGCCAAGATCTGGGGGGATACGAGCAGTACTTC.

The chain has TRBV21-1 and TRBJ2-1; TRBD2 is the table's D call, not checked against the DNA. TRBV21-1 is a pseudogene. The CDR3 runs to 19 residues. The CDR3 coding sequence is TGTGCCAGCAGCAAAGATCCTAGCGGGGGGCTAAATTCCTACAATGAGCAGTTCTTC. It codes for CASSKDPSGGLNSYNEQFF.

The chain joins TRBV5-1 to TRBJ2-5; 14 bases align to TRBD2. Per the germline V gene, CDR1 is SGHRS and CDR2 is YFSETQ. CDR3 length: 17 residues. With 3 bases clipped from V and 2 bases from J, the junction kept 6 bases outside the gene matches. CDR3 sequence reads: CASSSTSGRELQETQYF. The CDR3 DNA is TGCGCCAGCAGCTCGACTAGCGGGAGGGAGTTACAAGAGACCCAGTACTTC.

The chain recombines TRBV21-1 with TRBJ2-7. TRBV21-1 is shown as a pseudogene. This CDR3 is 12 amino acids long. CDR3 sequence reads: CASTPHPYEQYF. The CDR3 bases are TGTGCCAGCACCCCGCATCCCTACGAGCAGTACTTC.

This clone was recorded once. The rearrangement uses TRBV30 and TRBJ1-4; TRBD1 aligns across 9 bases. This CDR3 region has 14 residues. V lost 2 bases and J lost 7; bases outside the gene matches: 5. Germline V gene sequence: CDR1 GTSNPN, CDR2 SVGIG (reference sequence). The CDR3 bases are TGTGCCTGGAGTTCCGGGACAGGGCGTGAAAAACTGTTTTTT. It encodes CAWSSGTGREKLFF.

This chain uses TRBV28 with TRBJ2-7; D perhaps matches TRBD1 (5 bases). Per germline, CDR1 MDHEN and CDR2 SYDVKM. CDR3 length: 13 residues. The V end was cut by 7 bases, the J end by 0 bases, with 10 bases between. The CDR3 DNA reads as TGTGCCAGCAACCAACAGGACTCCTACGAGCAGTACTTC. It yields the protein CASNQQDSYEQYF.

This clone was recorded once. This chain connects TRBV2 to TRBJ2-7, with a possible D match to TRBD2 (5 bases). V shed 8 bases and J shed 2 bases, with 10 bases lying between them. This CDR3 is built from 12 residues. Looked up from germline, CDR1 is SNHLY and CDR2 is FYNNEI. This chain's CDR3 is CASGRGPYEQYF. In nucleotides, the CDR3 is TGTGCCAGCGGTCGGGGTCCCTACGAGCAGTACTTC.

Written as DNA, the CDR3 is TGTGCCAGCAGCTCAGAAGCGGGAGGGAACGAGCAGTACTTC. Translating gives CASSSEAGGNEQYF. The chain carries TRBV7-9 and TRBJ2-7; 10 positions match TRBD2. With V trimmed by 4 bases and J by 5 bases, 5 bases remained unmatched. This CDR3 is built from 14 residues. CDR1 is SEHNR, CDR2 FQNEAQ, per germline (reference sequence). The whole variable domain, remainder taken from reference TRBV7-9 and TRBJ2-7, is DTGVSQNPRHKITKRGQNVTFRCDPISEHNRLYWYRQTLGQGPEFLTYFQNEAQLEKSRLLSDRFSAERPKGSFSTLEIQRTEQGDSAMYLCASSSEAGGNEQYFGPGTRLTVT.

The chain is built from TRBV5-4 and TRBJ2-1, with TRBD1 as a possible D gene (5 bases). Germline V lookup: CDR1 SGHNT, CDR2 YYREEE (reference sequence). V lost 4 bases, J lost 2 bases, and 16 bases lay in between. The CDR3 is 16 amino acids. The CDR3 bases are TGTGCCAGCAGCGGGGCTTCCGAGGCCCCCTACAATGAGCAGTTCTTC. It translates to CASSGASEAPYNEQFF.

This rearrangement joins TRBV13 to TRBJ2-7; 8 bases align to TRBD2. The V gene end was trimmed by 5 bases and the J gene end by 13 bases; junction bases not matched to a gene: 10. CDR3 size: 12 residues. Germline CDR1 is PRHDT and CDR2 is FYEKMQ (reference sequence). This chain's CDR3 is CASSVLTSGLYF. The CDR3 DNA sequence: TGTGCCAGCAGCGTCCTAACTAGCGGTCTATACTTC. Together with reference TRBV13 and TRBJ2-7, the CDR3 gives the full variable domain: AAGVIQSPRHLIKEKRETATLKCYPIPRHDTVYWYQQGPGQDPQFLISFYEKMQSDKGSIPDRFSAQQFSDYHSELNMSSLELGDSALYFCASSVLTSGLYFGPGTRLTVT.

V is TRBV27 and J is TRBJ2-5; D gene unclear. Trimming took 8 bases from V and 0 from J, leaving 10 bases between them. Germline CDR1 and CDR2: MNHEY and SMNVEV (reference sequence). The CDR3 totals 13 residues. CDR3 region: CASSPEHQETQYF. For the CDR3, the DNA is TGTGCCAGCTCCCCGGAGCACCAAGAGACCCAGTACTTC.

The chain has TRBV11-2 and TRBJ2-7; D uncertain. CDR3 length: 14 residues. V was pared by 3 bases and J by 3 bases, with 12 bases between. In germline, CDR1 is SGHAT, CDR2 FQNNGV. CDR3 in DNA: TGTGCCAGCAGCTTTGAGGCAGAACTCTACGAGCAGTACTTC. It yields the protein CASSFEAELYEQYF.

The chain combines TRBV7-9 with TRBJ2-3; possibly TRBD2 for D (5 bases). This CDR3 contains 16 residues. Germline V gives CDR1 SEHNR, CDR2 FQNEAQ (reference sequence). V was clipped by 3 bases and J by 3 bases, with 16 bases between them. The CDR3 here is CASSFPTRGMTDTQYF. CDR3 sequence (DNA): TGTGCCAGCAGCTTTCCTACTAGAGGGATGACAGATACGCAGTATTTT.

In DNA, the CDR3 is TGTGCCAGTACCTGGACAGGAGGCAATCAGCCCCAGCATTTT. This gives the protein CASTWTGGNQPQHF. This chain connects TRBV19 to TRBJ1-5, with 7 bases identical to TRBD1. The V and J ends lost 7 bases and 2 bases, in that order; junction bases with no gene match: 5. CDR3 length: 14 residues. Germline V CDR1 and CDR2: LNHDA, SQIVND (reference sequence).

The gene calls are TRBV27 and TRBJ2-1; no clear D. Per germline, CDR1 MNHEY and CDR2 SMNVEV (reference sequence). Trimming took off 5 bases at V and 4 bases at J, with 15 bases between the two ends. The length of the CDR3 is 15 residues. The CDR3 region has the DNA TGTGCCAGCAGTCGTCCCCTCGGCAGGTACAATGAGCAGTTCTTC. It yields the protein CASSRPLGRYNEQFF.

The chain links TRBV6-1 to TRBJ2-3; no firm D call. Trimming pared 0 bases from V and 2 bases from J, leaving 12 bases between. In germline, CDR1 is MNHNS, CDR2 SASEGT. The CDR3 consists of 16 residues. CDR3 amino acids: CASSEAGYRDTDTQYF. The CDR3 region has the DNA TGTGCCAGCAGTGAAGCGGGGTATCGTGACACAGATACGCAGTATTTT.

The rearrangement joins TRBV11-3 to TRBJ2-3, with 7 bases matching TRBD1. The CDR3 totals 16 residues. J was trimmed by 2 bases and V by 4 bases; bases with no gene match: 9. Per the germline V gene, CDR1 is SGHNT and CDR2 is YENEEA. The CDR3 loop reads CASSSGSTGPTDTQYF. The CDR3 DNA sequence: TGTGCCAGCAGCTCCGGCTCGACAGGGCCCACAGATACGCAGTATTTT.

This clone came up once. The J gene is TRBJ1-5, the V gene TRBV7-8; TRBD1 might be the D (6 bases). Germline CDR1 is SGHVS and CDR2 is FQNEAQ. The CDR3 runs 14 residues. With 5 bases removed from V and 11 bases from J, the gap between germline ends came to 19 bases. The CDR3 nucleotides are TGTGCCAGCAGCCAACCAGGGGAGCCCTCGACCCAGCATTTT. Translated, it gives CASSQPGEPSTQHF.

The chain couples TRBV5-4 to TRBJ2-7, with TRBD2 matching 7 bases. The V gene end was trimmed by 5 bases and the J gene end by 2 bases; junction bases not matched to a gene: 7. The CDR3 is made up of 14 amino acids. The germline gives CDR1 SGHNT, CDR2 YYREEE (reference sequence). The CDR3, as DNA: TGTGCCAGCAGTTTTGAAGCGGGGACCTACGAGCAGTACTTC. This gives the protein CASSFEAGTYEQYF.